This T cell receptor beta chain was found in a study of T-cell reconstitution after alpha-beta-depleted transplantation in children listed by TCRdb under 2016. Regarding the complete study: Using TCR repertoire profiling, the study followed T-cell immune reconstitution in a quantitative way in children after TCRalphabeta/CD19-depleted allogeneic hematopoietic cell transplantation.

Libraries were constructed by PCR. Sequenced on an Illumina HiSeq 2500. To normalize quantification of the TCRbeta repertoire, the TCR libraries were built with molecular barcoding that relied on unique molecular identifiers. TCRdb trimmed public reads at Q25 via fastp, called clones via MiXCR and kept in-frame beta chains. Entries are consolidated by CDR3 protein sequence, retaining the most common genes and DNA. The sample contains about 400,000 distinct CDR3 sequences, about 20% of them found a single time. The ten largest clonotypes hold less than 4.5% of the sample. Regarding this clonotype: Its antigen remains undetermined. Base qualities are not recorded, but no much larger clone differs from it by a single base.

From the cysteine up to the phenylalanine, the CDR3 has a length of 14 residues. Only the CDR3 part of the read is kept: 42 bases, read in frame from the first base. CDR1 and CDR2, looked up from the germline V gene, are KGHDR and SFDVKD. The V and J ends are trimmed by 5 bases and 1 base, leaving 8 bases between them. This receptor was identified in a human donor who donated a stem cell graft to a child with acute myeloid leukemia. The sequence links TRBV24-1 to TRBJ2-1; a tentative D match to TRBD2 spans 6 bases. Sequenced here: PBMCs from the stem cell graft donor, sampled from the stem cell graft. The nucleotide sequence reads TGTGCCACCAGTGTTCGGGGGTCCTACAATGAGCAGTTCTTC. Its protein is CATSVRGSYNEQFF.